This TCR beta chain emerged from a study of cytomegalovirus exposure and HLA in healthy donors. The CDR3 consists of 16 residues. V was pared by 1 base and J by 1 base, with 4 bases of the junction left unmatched. Per the germline V gene, CDR1 is LGHNA and CDR2 is YSLEER. The PCR made use of 60 Vbeta and 13 Jbeta primers. Sequencing was performed with immunoSEQ multiplex PCR; in TCRdb, only in-frame clones are kept and a portion is missing. The sample has 100,000 to 150,000 clones, around 80% seen once; the top ten hold under 6%. This clone was observed a single time. This TCR was sampled from a man aged 25 to 40 in good health and CMV-seronegative. Input material: PBMCs. The chain employs TRBV4-3 and TRBJ2-7, with TRBD2 matching over 10 bases. The CDR3 protein is CASSQVTSGVSYEQYF. The CDR3 DNA follows: TGCGCCAGCAGCCAAGTTACTAGCGGGGTATCCTACGAGCAGTACTTC.